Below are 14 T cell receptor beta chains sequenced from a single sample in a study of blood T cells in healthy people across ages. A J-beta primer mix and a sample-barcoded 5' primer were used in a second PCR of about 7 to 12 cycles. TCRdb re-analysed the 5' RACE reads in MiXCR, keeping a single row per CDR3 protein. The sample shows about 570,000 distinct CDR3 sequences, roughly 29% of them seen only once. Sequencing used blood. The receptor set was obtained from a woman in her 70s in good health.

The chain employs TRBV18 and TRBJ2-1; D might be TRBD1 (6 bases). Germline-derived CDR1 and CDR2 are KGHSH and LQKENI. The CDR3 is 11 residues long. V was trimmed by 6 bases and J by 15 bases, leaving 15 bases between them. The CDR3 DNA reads TGTGCCAGCTCGGCAAACAGGGAACCGTTCTTC. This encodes CASSANREPFF. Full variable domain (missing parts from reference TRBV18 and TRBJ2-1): NAGVMQNPRHLVRRRGQEARLRCSPMKGHSHVYWYRQLPEEGLKFMVYLQKENIIDESGMPKERFSAEFPKEGPSILRIQQVVRGDSAAYFCASSANREPFFGPGTRLTVL.

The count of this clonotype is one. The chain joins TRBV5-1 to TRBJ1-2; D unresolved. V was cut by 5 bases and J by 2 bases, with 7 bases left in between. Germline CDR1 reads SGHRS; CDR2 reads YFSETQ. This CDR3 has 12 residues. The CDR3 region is CASRKENYGYTF. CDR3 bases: TGCGCCAGCAGAAAGGAAAACTATGGCTACACCTTC.

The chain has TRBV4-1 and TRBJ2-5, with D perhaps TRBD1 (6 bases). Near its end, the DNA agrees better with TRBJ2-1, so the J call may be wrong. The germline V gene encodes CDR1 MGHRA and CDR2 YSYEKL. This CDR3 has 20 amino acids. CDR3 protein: CASSQGPPSLQGRGRNEQFF. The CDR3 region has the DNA TGCGCCAGCAGCCAAGGCCCACCGTCTTTACAGGGCAGGGGTAGGAATGAGCAGTTCTTC.

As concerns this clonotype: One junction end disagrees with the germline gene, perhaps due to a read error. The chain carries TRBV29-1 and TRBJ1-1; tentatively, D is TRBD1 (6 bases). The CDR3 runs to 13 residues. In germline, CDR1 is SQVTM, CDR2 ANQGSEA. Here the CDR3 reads CSVDRGGDTVAFF. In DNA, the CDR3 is TGCAGCGTTGACAGGGGCGGGGACACTGTAGCTTTCTTT.

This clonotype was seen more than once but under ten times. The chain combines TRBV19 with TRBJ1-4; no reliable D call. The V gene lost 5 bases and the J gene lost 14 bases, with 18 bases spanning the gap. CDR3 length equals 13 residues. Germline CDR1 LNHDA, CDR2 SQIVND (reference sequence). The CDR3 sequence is CASSLRRASGLFF. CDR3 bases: TGTGCCAGTAGTTTGAGACGGGCTTCGGGCCTGTTTTTT.

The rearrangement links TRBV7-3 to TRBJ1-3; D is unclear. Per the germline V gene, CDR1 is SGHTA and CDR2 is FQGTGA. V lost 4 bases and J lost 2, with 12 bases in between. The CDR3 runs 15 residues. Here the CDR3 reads CASSSNPETGNTIYF. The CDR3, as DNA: TGTGCCAGCAGCTCGAACCCAGAGACTGGAAACACCATATATTTT.

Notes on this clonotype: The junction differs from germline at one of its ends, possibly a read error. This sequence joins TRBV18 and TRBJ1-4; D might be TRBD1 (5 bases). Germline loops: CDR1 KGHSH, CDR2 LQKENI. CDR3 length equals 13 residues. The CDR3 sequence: CASLPGFNEELFF. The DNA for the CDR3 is TGTGCCAGCTTACCAGGGTTTAATGAAGAACTGTTTTTT.

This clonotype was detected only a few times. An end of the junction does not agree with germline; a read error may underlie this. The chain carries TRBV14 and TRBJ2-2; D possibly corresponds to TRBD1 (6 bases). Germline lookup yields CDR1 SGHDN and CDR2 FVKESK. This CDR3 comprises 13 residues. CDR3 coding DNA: TGTGCCAGCAGCCAAAGGGGGACCGGGGAGCCGTTTTTT. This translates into CASSQRGTGEPFF. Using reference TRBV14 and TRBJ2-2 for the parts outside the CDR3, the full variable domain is EAGVTQFPSHSVIEKGQTVTLRCDPISGHDNLYWYRRVMGKEIKFLLHFVKESKQDESGMPNNRFLAERTGGTYSTLKVQPAELEDSGVYFCASSQRGTGEPFFGEGSRLTVL.

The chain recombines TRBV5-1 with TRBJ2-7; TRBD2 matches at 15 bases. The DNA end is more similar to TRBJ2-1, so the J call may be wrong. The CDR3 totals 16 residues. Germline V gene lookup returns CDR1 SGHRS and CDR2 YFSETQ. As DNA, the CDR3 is TGCGCCAGCAGCAAGGGACTAGCGGGGGGAGACAATGAGCAGTTCTTC. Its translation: CASSKGLAGGDNEQFF.

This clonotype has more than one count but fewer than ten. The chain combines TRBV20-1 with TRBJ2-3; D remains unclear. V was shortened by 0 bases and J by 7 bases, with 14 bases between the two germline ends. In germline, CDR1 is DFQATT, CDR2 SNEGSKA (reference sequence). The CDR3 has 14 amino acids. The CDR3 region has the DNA TGCAGTGCTAGAGATTCAAGCGTCGGCTATACGCAGTATTTT. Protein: CSARDSSVGYTQYF.

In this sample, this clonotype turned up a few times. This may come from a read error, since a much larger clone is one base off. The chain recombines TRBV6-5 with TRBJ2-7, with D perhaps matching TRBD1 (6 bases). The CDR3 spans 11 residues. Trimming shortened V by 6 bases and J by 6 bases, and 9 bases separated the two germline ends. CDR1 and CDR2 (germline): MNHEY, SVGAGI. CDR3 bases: TGTGCCAGCAGCACAGGGTTCGAGCAGTACTTC. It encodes CASSTGFEQYF.

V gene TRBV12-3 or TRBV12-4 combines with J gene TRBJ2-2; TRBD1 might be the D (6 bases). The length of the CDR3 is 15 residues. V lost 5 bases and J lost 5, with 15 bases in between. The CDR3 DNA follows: TGTGCCAGCAGTCCCTCCGGGACATGGACCGGGGAGCTGTTTTTT. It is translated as CASSPSGTWTGELFF.

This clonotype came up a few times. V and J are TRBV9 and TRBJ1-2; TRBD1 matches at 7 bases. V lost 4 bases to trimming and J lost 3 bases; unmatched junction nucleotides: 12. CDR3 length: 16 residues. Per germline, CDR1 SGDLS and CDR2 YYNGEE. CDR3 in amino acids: CASSPNRGNYHYGYTF. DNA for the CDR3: TGTGCCAGCAGCCCCAACAGGGGCAACTATCACTATGGCTACACCTTC.

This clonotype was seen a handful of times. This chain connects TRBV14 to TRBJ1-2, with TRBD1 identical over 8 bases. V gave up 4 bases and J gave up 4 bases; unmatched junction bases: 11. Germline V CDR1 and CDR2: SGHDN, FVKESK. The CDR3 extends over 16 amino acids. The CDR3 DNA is TGTGCCAGCAGCCGAACCGGGACAGGTGGGTCCTATGGCTACACCTTC. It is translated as CASSRTGTGGSYGYTF.